This TCR beta chain stems from a study of shared clonotypes between healthy human individuals. Repertoires were generated with immunoSEQ multiplex PCR, while TCRdb's copy carries only in-frame clones and drops some. The sample includes some 900,000 clones, 76% of them seen just once. As concerns this clone: Its specificity is unknown.

All donors were Caucasian adults living in Nashville, Tennessee. Germline V CDR1 and CDR2: SNHLY, FYNNEI. The CDR3 has 15 amino acids. V shed 6 bases and J shed 1 base, with 12 bases lying between them. Points from the study as a whole: Naive subsets, compared against memory subsets, generally had larger estimated richness values. Lower generation probabilities were found for non-shared clonotypes than for those shared by all four donors.

The chain carries TRBV2 and TRBJ2-2, with D maybe TRBD1 (5 bases). Sample: memory CD4+ T cells sorted from blood. Subset in this sample: CD45RA-negative fraction. The receptor comes from a man aged 18-30 years in good health. The CDR3 DNA is TGTGCCAGCAGGGACACCGTCCTGAACACCGGGGAGCTGTTTTTT. This encodes CASRDTVLNTGELFF.